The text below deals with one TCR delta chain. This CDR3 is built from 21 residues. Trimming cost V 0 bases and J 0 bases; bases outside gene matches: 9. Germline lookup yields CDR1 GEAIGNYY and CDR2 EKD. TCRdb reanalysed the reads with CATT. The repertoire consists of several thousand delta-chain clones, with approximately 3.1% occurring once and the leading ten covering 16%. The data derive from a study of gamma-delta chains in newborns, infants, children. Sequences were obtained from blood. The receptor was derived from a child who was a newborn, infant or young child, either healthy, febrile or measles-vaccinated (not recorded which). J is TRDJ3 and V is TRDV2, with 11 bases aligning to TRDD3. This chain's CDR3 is CACDTLSTGGYSSWDTRQMFF. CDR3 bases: TGTGCCTGTGACACCCTAAGTACTGGGGGATATAGCTCCTGGGACACCCGACAGATGTTTTTC.